The 2 T cell receptor beta chains below were found in one sample sequenced in a study of OX40 agonist ivuxolimab in advanced cancers. Repertoires were generated with immunoSEQ multiplex PCR, while TCRdb's copy carries only in-frame clones and drops some. This table has more than 75,000 clones, around 84% appearing once. Sample: CD4+ or CD8+ T cells sorted from blood, taken in a trial of the OX40 agonist ivuxolimab. The receptor set was obtained from an adult with an advanced solid tumor such as melanoma, head and neck, liver or kidney cancer.

The rearrangement uses TRBV29-1 and TRBJ1-1; tentative D call: TRBD1 (5 bases). V lost 2 bases, J lost 7 bases, and 8 bases lay in between. This CDR3 region has 11 residues. Per the germline V gene, CDR1 is SQVTM and CDR2 is ANQGSEA. The CDR3 protein is CSVERGVEAFF. As DNA, the CDR3 is TGCAGCGTTGAAAGGGGTGTTGAAGCTTTCTTT. Together with reference TRBV29-1 and TRBJ1-1, the CDR3 gives the full variable domain: SAVISQKPSRDICQRGTSLTIQCQVDSQVTMMFWYRQQPGQSLTLIATANQGSEATYESGFVIDKFPISRPNLTFSTLTVSNMSPEDSSIYLCSVERGVEAFFGQGTRLTVV.

The chain couples TRBV9 to TRBJ2-5; TRBD1 matches 8 bases. V was clipped by 4 bases and J by 3 bases; unmatched bases: 5. The CDR3 sequence is 14 residues long. Germline V gene sequence: CDR1 SGDLS, CDR2 YYNGEE. The CDR3 DNA reads TGTGCCAGCAGCCTCGACAGGGGTGAAGAGACCCAGTACTTC. Its protein product is CASSLDRGEETQYF.